One sample yielded the 21 T cell receptor beta chains listed below, sequenced in a study of T cell repertoires in cytomegalovirus infection. TCRdb redid the calling of the reads with MiXCR, one entry per CDR3 protein. The sample lists about 900,000 distinct CDR3 sequences; approximately 30% were seen once. What these receptors recognize is not known. Sequencing used cultured CD8+ T cells from PBMCs, obtained from culture after CMV antigen stimulation. These receptor sequences come from a human donor in good health (CMV status not recorded). Some clones in this sample may be carry-over from other donors' samples.

The rearrangement links TRBV20-1 to TRBJ2-1; 8 bases are a match to TRBD1. The CDR3 extends over 14 amino acids. Germline values: CDR1 DFQATT, CDR2 SNEGSKA (reference sequence). The J segment lost 8 bases and the V segment lost 1 base, leaving 7 bases of the junction unmatched. CDR3 sequence: CSARAGGAGDEQFF. CDR3 in DNA: TGCAGTGCTAGAGCAGGGGGCGCTGGGGATGAGCAGTTCTTC.

V and J are TRBV5-6 and TRBJ1-2; D is possibly TRBD1 (6 bases). This CDR3 region has 14 residues. The V gene's germline CDR1 is SGHDT and CDR2 YYEEEE. The germline V and J ends were trimmed by 2 bases and 1 base, with 9 bases remaining between them. CDR3 region: CASSFGTFNYGYTF. CDR3 nucleotide sequence: TGTGCCAGCAGCTTCGGGACATTTAACTATGGCTACACCTTC. Variable domain in full (rest from reference TRBV5-6 and TRBJ1-2): DAGVTQSPTHLIKTRGQQVTLRCSPKSGHDTVSWYQQALGQGPQFIFQYYEEEERQRGNFPDRFSGHQFPNYSSELNVNALLLGDSALYLCASSFGTFNYGYTFGSGTRLTVV.

The chain couples TRBV7-9 to TRBJ2-3, with TRBD1 identical over 10 bases. From germline, CDR1 is SEHNR and CDR2 FQNEAQ (reference sequence). Trimming cost V 2 bases and J 2 bases; bases outside gene matches: 4. This CDR3 contains 16 residues. The DNA for the CDR3 is TGTGCCAGCAGCTTATACGGGACAGGGGACACAGATACGCAGTATTTT. Protein product: CASSLYGTGDTDTQYF.

This chain links TRBV6-6 with TRBJ2-7; D gene unclear. Germline CDR1 and CDR2: MNHNY and SVGAGI (reference sequence). Trimming left V 2 bases short and J 2 bases short, with 13 bases between. The CDR3 contains 15 residues. The CDR3 is CASSYPPDRPYEQYF. CDR3 DNA sequence: TGTGCCAGCAGTTACCCGCCCGACCGTCCCTACGAGCAGTACTTC.

This clonotype has more than one count but fewer than ten. The chain uses TRBV12-3 or TRBV12-4 and TRBJ2-7, with 9 bases that match TRBD1. V shed 5 bases and J 4 bases; nucleotides not matched to a gene: 9. This CDR3 spans 15 amino acids. The CDR3 protein is CASSADRGSVYEQYV. In DNA form, the CDR3 reads TGTGCCAGCAGTGCAGACAGGGGGTCTGTGTACGAGCAGTACGTC.

The CDR3 here is CASSYTLGTGVLMNTEAFF. CDR3 DNA sequence: TGTGCCAGCAGTTACACCTTAGGGACAGGGGTATTGATGAACACTGAAGCTTTCTTT. This chain uses TRBV6-6 with TRBJ1-1, with 10 bases lining up with TRBD1. J gave up 0 bases and V 2 bases, and 12 bases lay outside the gene matches. This CDR3 spans 19 amino acids. CDR1 is MNHNY, CDR2 SVGAGI, per germline (reference sequence).

This chain links TRBV12-5 with TRBJ2-7; D not resolved. CDR3 length: 13 residues. Deletions cut 2 bases from V and 7 bases from J, with 12 bases between. CDR1 and CDR2 (germline): LGHNT, FRNRAP. The CDR3 DNA sequence: TGTGCTAGTGGTTTGCATGGAGCTGGAGAGCAGTACTTC. It encodes CASGLHGAGEQYF.

This clonotype was recorded at least ten times. V usage is TRBV11-1 and J usage is TRBJ2-1, with 11 bases lining up with TRBD2. Trimming cost V 6 bases and J 8 bases; bases outside gene matches: 15. This CDR3 has 17 residues. From germline, CDR1 is SGHAT and CDR2 FQDESV (reference sequence). CDR3 region: CASSKGVVAGGLDEQFF. CDR3 nucleotide sequence: TGTGCCAGCAGTAAAGGTGTGGTAGCGGGGGGGCTCGATGAGCAGTTCTTC.

A few counts support this clonotype. The chain links TRBV28 to TRBJ2-7; tentatively, D is TRBD1 or TRBD2 (5 bases each). CDR3 length: 14 residues. Germline CDR1 is MDHEN and CDR2 is SYDVKM. With 6 bases removed from V and 0 bases from J, the gap between germline ends came to 12 bases. The CDR3: CASRGRRSSYEQYV. The DNA of the CDR3 is TGTGCCAGCAGGGGACGGCGGAGCTCCTACGAGCAGTACGTC.

The chain uses TRBV13 and TRBJ2-1, with D hard to call. The length of the CDR3 is 15 residues. From germline, CDR1 is PRHDT and CDR2 FYEKMQ (reference sequence). The ends were cut back, 0 bases at V and 7 bases at J, with 13 bases in the middle. The CDR3 coding sequence is TGTGCCAGCAGCTTAGGCGCAGGACCAAGAAATGAGCAGTTCTTC. This translates into CASSLGAGPRNEQFF. Full variable domain (rest looked up from reference TRBV13 and TRBJ2-1): AAGVIQSPRHLIKEKRETATLKCYPIPRHDTVYWYQQGPGQDPQFLISFYEKMQSDKGSIPDRFSAQQFSDYHSELNMSSLELGDSALYFCASSLGAGPRNEQFFGPGTRLTVL.

This clonotype was observed at least ten times. The chain has TRBV7-6 and TRBJ2-2; a possible D gene is TRBD2 (5 bases). The CDR3 spans 16 residues. Germline CDR1 reads SGHVS; CDR2 reads FNYEAQ. With 5 bases removed from V and 4 bases from J, the gap between germline ends came to 17 bases. CDR3: CASSLGRGWSTGELFF. Written as DNA, the CDR3 is TGTGCCAGCAGCCTAGGCCGGGGTTGGAGCACCGGGGAGCTGTTTTTT.

This clonotype was observed a few times. This rearrangement joins TRBV27 to TRBJ1-1, with a weak D call TRBD1 (6 bases). V lost 5 bases and J 2 bases, leaving 15 bases between the germline ends. This CDR3 has 15 amino acids. Germline CDR1 is MNHEY and CDR2 is SMNVEV (reference sequence). Here the CDR3 DNA reads TGTGCCAGCAGTGTACAGGGTCGGGAAAACACTGAAGCTTTCTTT. Translated: CASSVQGRENTEAFF.

In its sample, this clonotype was seen a few times. This chain connects TRBV12-3 or TRBV12-4 to TRBJ2-3; 11 positions match TRBD2. The CDR3 consists of 17 residues. Trimming at V came to 5 bases and at J to 5 bases, leaving 12 bases not matched to a gene. The CDR3 reads CASSRHLAGGLGDTQYF. CDR3 DNA: TGTGCCAGCAGTAGACACCTAGCGGGGGGACTCGGAGATACGCAGTATTTT.

This clonotype was detected many times. The chain carries TRBV7-2 and TRBJ1-2, with a weak D call TRBD1 (6 bases). Germline loops: CDR1 SGHTA, CDR2 FQGNSA. With 5 bases removed from V and 0 bases from J, the gap between germline ends came to 13 bases. This CDR3 region has 15 residues. The CDR3 loop reads CASSPNRVPNYGYTF. In nucleotides, the CDR3 is TGTGCCAGCAGCCCGAACAGGGTCCCTAACTATGGCTACACCTTC.

This clonotype came up many times. CDR3 loop: CASSLNIGIWDQPQHF. The CDR3 DNA follows: TGTGCCAGCAGCTTAAATATAGGGATTTGGGATCAGCCCCAGCATTTT. The chain links TRBV7-8 to TRBJ1-5; no definite D call. V shed 2 bases and J shed 5 bases, with 16 bases lying between them. CDR1 is SGHVS and CDR2 is FQNEAQ in the germline V gene. CDR3 length equals 16 residues. The complete variable domain, with remaining parts taken from reference TRBV7-8 and TRBJ1-5, reads GAGVSQSPRYKVAKRGQDVALRCDPISGHVSLFWYQQALGQGPEFLTYFQNEAQLDKSGLPSDRFFAERPEGSVSTLKIQRTQQEDSAVYLCASSLNIGIWDQPQHFGDGTRLSIL.

This clonotype was observed a few times. The chain uses TRBV7-8 and TRBJ2-2; either TRBD1 or TRBD2 may supply D (5 bases each). The V and J ends lost 7 bases and 7 bases respectively, with 13 bases between them. Per the germline V gene, CDR1 is SGHVS and CDR2 is FQNEAQ. The CDR3 spans 13 residues. For the CDR3, the DNA is TGTGCCAGCAAAAAGGGGAGTAGCGGGGAGCTGTTTTTT. It codes for CASKKGSSGELFF.

This chain joins TRBV12-3 or TRBV12-4 and TRBJ2-6, with D possibly matching TRBD1 (6 bases). V was pared by 4 bases and J by 2 bases, with 15 bases between. The CDR3 extends over 17 amino acids. DNA of the CDR3: TGTGCCAGCAGTTCGACCTCCTACAGGGCTGGGGCCAACGTCCTGACTTTC. This codes for CASSSTSYRAGANVLTF.

This clonotype was detected only a few times. The chain combines TRBV5-1 with TRBJ2-3; D is perhaps TRBD2 (5 bases). Germline V gives CDR1 SGHRS, CDR2 YFSETQ. The CDR3 is 15 residues long. V lost 3 bases, J lost 0 bases, and 11 bases lay in between. CDR3 loop: CASSWVARSTDTQYF. DNA of the CDR3: TGCGCCAGCAGCTGGGTAGCGCGGAGCACAGATACGCAGTATTTT.

In this sample, this clonotype turned up many times. This chain joins TRBV7-8 and TRBJ1-3; D gene uncertain. Looked up from germline, CDR1 is SGHVS and CDR2 is FQNEAQ. Trimming pared 3 bases from V and 1 base from J, leaving 10 bases between. The CDR3 loop spans 15 amino acids. CDR3 nucleotides: TGTGCCAGCAGCTTGGGAACGCCGTCTGGAAACACCATATATTTT. This gives the protein CASSLGTPSGNTIYF. The entire variable domain, with the rest obtained from reference TRBV7-8 and TRBJ1-3, is as follows: GAGVSQSPRYKVAKRGQDVALRCDPISGHVSLFWYQQALGQGPEFLTYFQNEAQLDKSGLPSDRFFAERPEGSVSTLKIQRTQQEDSAVYLCASSLGTPSGNTIYFGEGSWLTVV.

This chain joins TRBV6-2 or TRBV6-3 and TRBJ2-5; the match to TRBD1 covers 7 bases. The CDR3 is 14 residues long. The junction had 6 bases not matched to a gene; V was cut back by 5 bases and J by 3 bases. Per the germline V gene, CDR1 is MNHEY and CDR2 is SVGEGT. For the CDR3, the DNA is TGTGCCAGCAGTCCGCCGACAGGGAAAGAGACCCAGTACTTC. This sequence encodes CASSPPTGKETQYF.

The chain is built from TRBV7-6 and TRBJ1-1; D is unresolved. CDR1 and CDR2 from the germline V gene are SGHVS and FNYEAQ. V lost 5 bases to trimming and J lost 9 bases, with 16 bases between them. CDR3 length: 13 residues. CDR3 sequence (DNA): TGTGCCAGCAGCCCGGGTCCCGTGGAAAAAGCTTTCTTT. It codes for CASSPGPVEKAFF.